In its sample, the clone carrying this T cell receptor (beta chain) was seen once. Its antigen is unknown. The source of the sample is a study of T cells in tuberculosis. Study overall: IGRA-negative adolescents, IGRA-positive adolescents with latent tuberculosis and adults with active tuberculosis formed this South African cohort.

Clones were read by immunoSEQ multiplex PCR, and TCRdb kept only the in-frame ones, dropping some. This table has approximately 30,000 clones, around 90% appearing once. Study observations and caveats: Active tuberculosis TCR-alpha repertoires lay closer to GMM-specific TCRs than IGRA-negative controls, suggesting clonal expansion.

V was shortened by 3 bases and J by 5 bases, with 8 bases between the two germline ends. Germline CDR1 is SGHRS and CDR2 is YFSETQ. There are 13 residues in the CDR3. The rearrangement uses TRBV5-1 and TRBJ1-4; possibly TRBD1 for D (6 bases). Sequenced: PBMCs. The source is a donor between 10 and 35 years old with latent tuberculosis or without tuberculosis infection. Some clones in this sample may be carry-over from other donors' samples. CDR3 residues: CASSSGQNEKLFF. The CDR3 bases are TGCGCCAGCAGCTCCGGACAGAATGAAAAACTGTTTTTT.